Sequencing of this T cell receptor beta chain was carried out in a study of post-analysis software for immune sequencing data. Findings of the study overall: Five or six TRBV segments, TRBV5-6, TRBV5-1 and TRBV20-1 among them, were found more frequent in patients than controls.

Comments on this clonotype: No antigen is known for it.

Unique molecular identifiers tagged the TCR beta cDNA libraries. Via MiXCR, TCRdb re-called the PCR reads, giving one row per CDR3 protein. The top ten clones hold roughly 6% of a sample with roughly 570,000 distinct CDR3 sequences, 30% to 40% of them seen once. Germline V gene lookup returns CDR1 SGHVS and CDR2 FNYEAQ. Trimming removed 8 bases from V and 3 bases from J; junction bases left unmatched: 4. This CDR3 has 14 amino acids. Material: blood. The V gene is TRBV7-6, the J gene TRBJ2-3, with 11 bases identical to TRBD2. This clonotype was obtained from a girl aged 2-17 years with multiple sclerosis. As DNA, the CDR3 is TGTGCCAGCGTGAGACTAGCGGGAACAGATACGCAGTATTTT. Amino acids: CASVRLAGTDTQYF.